This TCR beta chain derives from a study of blood T cell repertoires in COVID-19. Study-wide background: T cells, B-cell-depleted T cells, or PBMCs supplied cDNA or gDNA.

CDR1 SNHLY and CDR2 FYNNEI come from the germline V gene. The CDR3 totals 16 residues. The V and J ends lost 6 bases and 4 bases, in that order; junction bases with no gene match: 10. Original analysis: Estimation of nucleated cell counts was performed using reference gene primer amplification. Generated by immunoSEQ multiplex PCR, the TCRdb table keeps only in-frame clones and is missing some. For V, J and clone size, that table is used; D and trimming come from the DNA. The sample records around 100,000 clones, less than 90% being singletons. This chain connects TRBV2 to TRBJ2-3; 10 bases fit TRBD2. The receptor's source is a young man in a cohort sampled during active COVID-19. The material sequenced was peripheral blood. This chain's CDR3 is CASRERAGGLPDTQYF. CDR3 in DNA: TGTGCCAGCAGGGAAAGAGCGGGGGGGCTGCCAGATACGCAGTATTTT.